Each of the 27 T cell receptor beta chains below was sequenced from the same sample in a study of post-analysis software for immune sequencing data. Study results and limitations: With TRBV5-6, TRBV5-1 and TRBV20-1 included, roughly five TRBV segments were more frequent in patients than in controls.

Their target antigens are unknown. Every TCR beta cDNA library bore unique molecular identifiers. MiXCR, applied by TCRdb to the PCR reads, yields one record per CDR3 protein. The sample consists of under 900,000 distinct CDR3 sequences, approximately 57% of them appearing once. Sample: blood. The receptors were gathered from a girl aged 10-17 years with multiple sclerosis.

This clonotype was seen once. The chain has TRBV14 and TRBJ2-7, with D unclear. Trimming removed 4 bases from V and 2 bases from J, with 9 bases in between. The germline V gene encodes CDR1 SGHDN and CDR2 FVKESK. This CDR3 is built from 13 residues. The DNA for the CDR3 is TGTGCCAGCAGCCTAAGAAGGGCCTACGAGCAGTACTTC. Encoded protein: CASSLRRAYEQYF.

This chain links TRBV7-6 with TRBJ2-7, with 7 nucleotides matching TRBD2. The assigned J gene may be wrong: the sequence end matches TRBJ2-5 better. Germline loops: CDR1 SGHVS, CDR2 FNYEAQ. The CDR3 has 15 amino acids. This chain's CDR3 is CASSRDRLAAQTQYF. In nucleotides, the CDR3 is TGTGCCAGCAGTCGCGATAGACTAGCAGCGCAGACCCAGTACTTC.

The genes are TRBV12-3 or TRBV12-4 and TRBJ2-1; D possibly corresponds to TRBD1 (5 bases). The CDR3 has 15 residues. V lost 8 bases and J lost 12, with 26 bases in between. CDR3 amino acids: CASQKGQSGRWGQFF. CDR3 DNA sequence: TGTGCCAGCCAAAAGGGGCAGTCCGGGCGTTGGGGGCAGTTCTTC.

This clonotype was seen ten or more times. This chain connects TRBV29-1 to TRBJ2-1; 13 bases are shared with TRBD2. The V gene end was trimmed by 8 bases and the J gene end by 7 bases; junction bases not matched to a gene: 5. The CDR3 contains 13 residues. CDR1 is SQVTM, CDR2 ANQGSEA, per germline. This chain's CDR3 is CSTGLAGENEQFF. CDR3 bases: TGCAGCACAGGACTAGCGGGAGAGAATGAGCAGTTCTTC.

The CDR3 DNA reads TGCGCCAGCAGCTTGGCCAGTGCGGACAAAAACATTCAGTACTTC. This codes for CASSLASADKNIQYF. The chain links TRBV5-1 to TRBJ2-4; D not resolved. The CDR3 is 15 amino acids. The V and J ends lost 0 bases and 3 bases respectively, with 10 bases between them. CDR1 and CDR2 from the germline V gene are SGHRS and YFSETQ.

This chain links TRBV3-1 with TRBJ2-3, with D hard to call. From germline, CDR1 is LGHDT and CDR2 YNNKEL (reference sequence). This CDR3 contains 15 residues. V was clipped by 4 bases and J by 6 bases, with 17 bases between them. The CDR3 DNA reads as TGTGCCAGCAGCCCGGGCAGGAGATCGAGGGATACGCAGTATTTT. This translates into CASSPGRRSRDTQYF.

The rearrangement joins TRBV20-1 to TRBJ2-7, with D possibly being TRBD2 (5 bases). Trimming left V 5 bases short and J 0 bases short, with 14 bases between. The germline V gene encodes CDR1 DFQATT and CDR2 SNEGSKA (reference sequence). The CDR3 has 14 residues. CDR3 residues: CSARGQDVSYEQYF. CDR3 nucleotides: TGCAGTGCTCGGGGTCAGGACGTCTCCTACGAGCAGTACTTC.

This clonotype was detected a few times. The V and J genes are TRBV14 and TRBJ2-5; D is unclear. V shed 4 bases and J shed 2 bases, with 11 bases lying between them. The germline V gene encodes CDR1 SGHDN and CDR2 FVKESK. This CDR3 is 14 amino acids long. The CDR3: CASSRRTVQETQYF. CDR3 in DNA: TGTGCCAGCAGCCGCCGGACGGTACAAGAGACCCAGTACTTC. Looking up the rest from reference TRBV14 and TRBJ2-5 gives the full variable domain: EAGVTQFPSHSVIEKGQTVTLRCDPISGHDNLYWYRRVMGKEIKFLLHFVKESKQDESGMPNNRFLAERTGGTYSTLKVQPAELEDSGVYFCASSRRTVQETQYFGPGTRLLVL.

This clonotype was counted at least ten times. The chain couples TRBV12-3 or TRBV12-4 to TRBJ2-7, with D perhaps assigned TRBD1 or TRBD2 (5 bases each). The CDR3 consists of 14 residues. Trimming took off 5 bases at V and 1 base at J, with 12 bases between the two ends. CDR3 in DNA: TGTGCCAGCAGTGTCCGGGACCGGTCCTACGAGCAGTACTTC. Translated: CASSVRDRSYEQYF.

This clonotype was detected once. The chain joins TRBV12-3 or TRBV12-4 to TRBJ2-7; the match to TRBD1 covers 7 bases. CDR3 length: 14 residues. V trimming: 7 bases; J trimming: 4 bases; junction bases outside the gene matches: 10. The CDR3 reads CASIPPGQVYEQYF. In DNA, the CDR3 is TGTGCCAGCATCCCCCCCGGACAGGTGTACGAGCAGTACTTC.

This clonotype has just a few counts. The V gene is TRBV6-2 or TRBV6-3, the J gene TRBJ1-1; no reliable D call. V lost 6 bases, J lost 4 bases, and 18 bases lay in between. The CDR3 is made up of 15 amino acids. Germline CDR1 MNHEY, CDR2 SVGEGT. The CDR3 loop is CASSNLKAGSTEAFF. CDR3 bases: TGTGCCAGCAGCAATCTAAAGGCGGGCAGCACTGAAGCTTTCTTT.

The CDR3 DNA is TGCAGTGCTGGTATCGGGGGGCCGGCCAAAAACATTCAGTACTTC. Its protein is CSAGIGGPAKNIQYF. The chain links TRBV20-1 to TRBJ2-4; D perhaps matches TRBD2 (7 bases). The germline gives CDR1 DFQATT, CDR2 SNEGSKA (reference sequence). The CDR3 totals 15 residues. V was pared by 5 bases and J by 1 base, with 15 bases between.

The V call is TRBV5-1, the J call TRBJ2-1, with TRBD2 as a possible D gene (7 bases). Trimming pared 0 bases from V and 0 bases from J, leaving 10 bases between. The V gene's germline CDR1 is SGHRS and CDR2 YFSETQ. This CDR3 comprises 16 residues. CDR3 sequence: CASSLGGGVSYNEQFF. The CDR3 DNA is TGCGCCAGCAGCTTGGGCGGGGGCGTCTCCTACAATGAGCAGTTCTTC.

The chain recombines TRBV20-1 with TRBJ2-7, with D unresolved. The CDR3 loop spans 12 amino acids. V was cut by 2 bases and J by 5 bases, with 10 bases left in between. CDR1 and CDR2 from the germline V gene are DFQATT and SNEGSKA (reference sequence). The CDR3 spells CSARFGNHEQYF. CDR3 DNA: TGCAGTGCTAGATTTGGGAACCACGAGCAGTACTTC.

This chain uses TRBV20-1 with TRBJ2-3, with unresolved D. The length of the CDR3 is 12 residues. V was trimmed by 6 bases and J by 3 bases, leaving 10 bases between them. The germline V gene has CDR1 DFQATT and CDR2 SNEGSKA (reference sequence). The CDR3 region is CSAPGATDTQYF. DNA for the CDR3: TGCAGTGCCCCCGGAGCGACAGATACGCAGTATTTT.

V and J are TRBV10-3 and TRBJ2-1, with 13 nucleotides matching TRBD2. Judging by the DNA end, TRBJ2-7 fits better; the J call may be wrong. The germline V gene has CDR1 ENHRY and CDR2 SYGVKD. There are 13 residues in the CDR3. CDR3 coding DNA: TGTGCCACCGGACTAGCGGGGGCGAACGAGCAGTACTTC. Residues: CATGLAGANEQYF.

The chain links TRBV27 to TRBJ2-3, with D possibly being TRBD1 (5 bases). V lost 1 base, J lost 0 bases, and 8 bases lay in between. The germline V gene has CDR1 MNHEY and CDR2 SMNVEV (reference sequence). The CDR3 has 15 amino acids. CDR3 DNA: TGTGCCAGCAGTTTATTAGGACAAAGCACAGATACGCAGTATTTT. Amino acids: CASSLLGQSTDTQYF.

The J gene is TRBJ2-1, the V gene TRBV5-1; 8 bases map to TRBD2. The ends lost 1 base at V and 6 bases at J; junction bases unmatched: 9. Germline assignment: CDR1 SGHRS and CDR2 YFSETQ. This CDR3 region has 16 residues. The CDR3 coding sequence is TGCGCCAGCAGCTTGTCTCGACTAGCGACTTCCAATGAGCAGTTCTTC. Translating gives CASSLSRLATSNEQFF.

The table lists this clonotype with a count of one. The chain recombines TRBV29-1 with TRBJ2-6; 7 bases match TRBD1. V was clipped by 1 base and J by 2 bases; unmatched bases: 2. Germline CDR1 and CDR2: SQVTM and ANQGSEA. The CDR3 contains 15 residues. The CDR3 sequence: CSVEGDRAGANVLTF. In DNA form, the CDR3 reads TGCAGCGTTGAAGGCGACAGGGCTGGGGCCAACGTCCTGACTTTC.

The chain couples TRBV3-1 to TRBJ1-2; 8 bases are shared with TRBD1. The CDR3 spans 15 residues. From germline, CDR1 is LGHDT and CDR2 YNNKEL (reference sequence). The ends lost 4 bases at V and 4 bases at J; junction bases unmatched: 8. The CDR3 protein is CASSPYGQGSYGYTF. The CDR3 DNA reads TGTGCCAGCAGCCCGTACGGACAGGGAAGCTATGGCTACACCTTC.

Of note for this clonotype: A read error may explain this, as a much larger clone is one base away. The chain uses TRBV27 and TRBJ2-4; 9 bases line up with TRBD2. The CDR3 is 13 amino acids. V trimming: 2 bases; J trimming: 14 bases; junction bases outside the gene matches: 7. The germline gives CDR1 MNHEY, CDR2 SMNVEV (reference sequence). This chain's CDR3 is CASSLKAGGPEYF. CDR3 coding DNA: TGTGCCAGCAGTTTAAAGGCGGGAGGGCCGGAGTACTTC.

This chain links TRBV5-1 with TRBJ1-1, with a possible D match to TRBD1 (5 bases). In germline, CDR1 is SGHRS, CDR2 YFSETQ. V was cut by 0 bases and J by 1 base, with 10 bases left in between. This CDR3 has 15 amino acids. The CDR3 coding sequence is TGCGCCAGCAGCTTGGGGGGACCGAGGAACACTGAAGCTTTCTTT. It translates to CASSLGGPRNTEAFF.

This sequence joins TRBV12-3 or TRBV12-4 and TRBJ2-6; maybe TRBD2 (6 bases). The CDR3 is 17 amino acids. V shed 4 bases and J shed 0 bases, with 13 bases lying between them. CDR3 sequence reads: CASSSSAGFSGANVLTF. The CDR3 nucleotides are TGTGCCAGCAGTTCCTCCGCGGGGTTCTCTGGGGCCAACGTCCTGACTTTC.

This clonotype was counted only a few times. CDR3 sequence: CASSSAANYGYTF. Written as DNA, the CDR3 is TGCGCCAGCAGTAGTGCAGCCAACTATGGCTACACCTTC. This chain connects TRBV10-2 to TRBJ1-2, with D hard to call. CDR3 length: 13 residues. The germline gives CDR1 WSHSY, CDR2 SAAADI. Trimming took off 5 bases at V and 2 bases at J, with 9 bases between the two ends.

V is TRBV3-1 and J is TRBJ2-1; D gene unclear. CDR3 length: 14 amino acids. Germline CDR1 LGHDT, CDR2 YNNKEL (reference sequence). V gave up 1 base and J gave up 5 bases, with 9 bases separating them. The CDR3 DNA is TGTGCCAGCAGCCAAGGCCCTAGGGACAATGAGCAGTTCTTC. Translated: CASSQGPRDNEQFF.

The rearrangement links TRBV4-1 to TRBJ2-5; 9 nucleotides align to TRBD1. The J call is doubtful: the DNA matches TRBJ2-7 better. The CDR3 runs 16 residues. The germline V gene encodes CDR1 MGHRA and CDR2 YSYEKL. CDR3 protein: CASSPSPGQGAYEQYF. The CDR3 nucleotides read TGCGCCAGCAGCCCATCGCCGGGACAGGGAGCCTACGAGCAGTACTTC.

This rearrangement joins TRBV6-5 to TRBJ1-6; D is perhaps TRBD1 (6 bases). This CDR3 comprises 14 residues. Germline loops: CDR1 MNHEY, CDR2 SVGAGI. Deletions cut 6 bases from V and 10 bases from J, with 16 bases between. CDR3 loop: CASRTTGIESPLHF. CDR3 DNA sequence: TGTGCCAGCAGAACAACAGGGATAGAGTCACCCCTCCACTTT.